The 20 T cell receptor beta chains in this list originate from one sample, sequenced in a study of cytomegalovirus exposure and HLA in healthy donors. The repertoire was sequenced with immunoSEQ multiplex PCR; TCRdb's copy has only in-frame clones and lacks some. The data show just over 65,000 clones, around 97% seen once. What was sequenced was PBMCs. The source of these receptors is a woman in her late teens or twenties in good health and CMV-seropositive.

The CDR3, as DNA: TGTGCCAGCAGCTTACGTCCGTCTAGCGGTCCTAGCACAGATACGCAGTATTTT. This sequence encodes CASSLRPSSGPSTDTQYF. This rearrangement joins TRBV7-2 to TRBJ2-3; 7 bases fit TRBD2. V gave up 2 bases and J gave up 0 bases; unmatched junction bases: 11. In germline, CDR1 is SGHTA, CDR2 FQGNSA. The CDR3 runs 18 residues.

The CDR3 spells CAWNTGTGVQQAFF. The CDR3 DNA reads TGTGCCTGGAACACCGGGACAGGAGTTCAGCAAGCTTTCTTT. J is TRBJ1-1 and V is TRBV30; 8 bases line up with TRBD1. The J segment lost 9 bases and the V segment lost 4 bases, leaving 13 bases of the junction unmatched. Germline V gene lookup returns CDR1 GTSNPN and CDR2 SVGIG (reference sequence). The CDR3 length is 14 residues. The full variable domain, completed using reference TRBV30 and TRBJ1-1, is SQTIHQWPATLVQPVGSPLSLECTVEGTSNPNLYWYRQAAGRGLQLLFYSVGIGQISSEVPQNLSASRPQDRQFILSSKKLLLSDSGFYLCAWNTGTGVQQAFFGQGTRLTVV.

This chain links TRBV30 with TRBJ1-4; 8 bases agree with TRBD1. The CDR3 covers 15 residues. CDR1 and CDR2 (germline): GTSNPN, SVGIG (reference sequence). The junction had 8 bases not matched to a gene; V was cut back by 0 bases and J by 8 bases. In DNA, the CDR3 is TGTGCCTGGAGTGTACAGGGGACAGGCAGGGAAAAACTGTTTTTT. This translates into CAWSVQGTGREKLFF. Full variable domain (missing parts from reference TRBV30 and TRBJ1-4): SQTIHQWPATLVQPVGSPLSLECTVEGTSNPNLYWYRQAAGRGLQLLFYSVGIGQISSEVPQNLSASRPQDRQFILSSKKLLLSDSGFYLCAWSVQGTGREKLFFGSGTQLSVL.

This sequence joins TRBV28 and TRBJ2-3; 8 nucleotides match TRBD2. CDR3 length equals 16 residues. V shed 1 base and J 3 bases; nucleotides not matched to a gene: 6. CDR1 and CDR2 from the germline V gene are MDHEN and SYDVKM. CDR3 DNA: TGTGCCAGCAGTTTATCCAGCGGGAGAATAACAGATACGCAGTATTTT. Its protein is CASSLSSGRITDTQYF.

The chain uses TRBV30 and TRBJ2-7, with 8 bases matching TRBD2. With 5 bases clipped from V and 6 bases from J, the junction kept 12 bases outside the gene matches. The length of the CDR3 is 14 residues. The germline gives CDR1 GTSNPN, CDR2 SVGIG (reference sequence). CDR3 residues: CAWHPPGLVGEQYF. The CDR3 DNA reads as TGTGCCTGGCACCCCCCGGGACTAGTAGGCGAGCAGTACTTC.

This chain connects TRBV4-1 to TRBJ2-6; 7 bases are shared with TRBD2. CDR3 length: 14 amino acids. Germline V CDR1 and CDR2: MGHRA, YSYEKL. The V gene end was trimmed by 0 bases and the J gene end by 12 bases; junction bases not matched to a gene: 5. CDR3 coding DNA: TGCGCCAGCAGCCAAGAGGCAGGACTAGGCGTCCTGACTTTC. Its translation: CASSQEAGLGVLTF.

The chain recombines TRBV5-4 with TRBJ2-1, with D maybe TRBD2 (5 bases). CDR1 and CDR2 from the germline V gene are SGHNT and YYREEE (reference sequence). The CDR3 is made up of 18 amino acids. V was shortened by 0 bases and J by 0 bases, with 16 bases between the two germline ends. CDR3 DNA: TGTGCCAGCAGCTTGGACCCAGCGGTCATCACCTCCTACAATGAGCAGTTCTTC. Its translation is CASSLDPAVITSYNEQFF. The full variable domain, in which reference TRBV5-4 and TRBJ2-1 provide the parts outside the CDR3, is ETGVTQSPTHLIKTRGQQVTLRCSSQSGHNTVSWYQQALGQGPQFIFQYYREEENGRGNFPPRFSGLQFPNYSSELNVNALELDDSALYLCASSLDPAVITSYNEQFFGPGTRLTVL.

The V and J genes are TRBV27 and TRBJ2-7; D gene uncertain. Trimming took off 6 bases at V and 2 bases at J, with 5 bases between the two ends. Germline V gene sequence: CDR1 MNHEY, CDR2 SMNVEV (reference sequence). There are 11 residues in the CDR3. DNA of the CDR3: TGTGCCAGCAGCACTCCCTACGAGCAGTACTTC. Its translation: CASSTPYEQYF.

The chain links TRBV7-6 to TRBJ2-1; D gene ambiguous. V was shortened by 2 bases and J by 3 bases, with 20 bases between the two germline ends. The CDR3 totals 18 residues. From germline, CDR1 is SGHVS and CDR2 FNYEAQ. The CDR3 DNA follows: TGTGCCAGCAGCTTAAGAAAAAGTCGAGCCCCGATCTACAATGAGCAGTTCTTC. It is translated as CASSLRKSRAPIYNEQFF.

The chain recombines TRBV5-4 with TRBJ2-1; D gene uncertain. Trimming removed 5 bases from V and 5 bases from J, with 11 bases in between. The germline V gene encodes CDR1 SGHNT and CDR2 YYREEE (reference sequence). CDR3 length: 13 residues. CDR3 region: CASRPGRNNEQFF. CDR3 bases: TGTGCCAGCAGGCCTGGCAGGAACAATGAGCAGTTCTTC.

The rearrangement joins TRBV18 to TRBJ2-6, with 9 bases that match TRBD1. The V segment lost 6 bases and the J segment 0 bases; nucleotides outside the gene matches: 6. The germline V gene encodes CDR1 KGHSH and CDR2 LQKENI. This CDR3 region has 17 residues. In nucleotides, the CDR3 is TGTGCCAGCTCGCGGACAGGGGCGAGCTCTGGGGCCAACGTCCTGACTTTC. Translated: CASSRTGASSGANVLTF.

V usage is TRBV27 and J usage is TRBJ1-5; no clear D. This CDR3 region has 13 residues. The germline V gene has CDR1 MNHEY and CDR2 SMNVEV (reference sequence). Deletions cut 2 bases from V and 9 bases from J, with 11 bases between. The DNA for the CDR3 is TGTGCCAGCAGTTTAACCCCCGGTGCGCCCCAGCATTTT. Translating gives CASSLTPGAPQHF.

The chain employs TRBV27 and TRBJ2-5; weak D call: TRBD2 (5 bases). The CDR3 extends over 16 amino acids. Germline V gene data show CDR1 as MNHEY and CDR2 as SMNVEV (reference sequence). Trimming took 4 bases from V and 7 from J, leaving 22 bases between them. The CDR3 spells CASSYSTAGPLGTQYF. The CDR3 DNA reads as TGTGCCAGCAGTTACTCCACGGCAGGACCACTAGGGACCCAGTACTTC.

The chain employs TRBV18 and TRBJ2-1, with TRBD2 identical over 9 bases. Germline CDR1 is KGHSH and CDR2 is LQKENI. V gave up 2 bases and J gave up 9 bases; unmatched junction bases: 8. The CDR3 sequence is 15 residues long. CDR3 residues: CASSPIIAGVGEQFF. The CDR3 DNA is TGTGCCAGCTCACCAATAATAGCGGGAGTGGGTGAGCAGTTCTTC.

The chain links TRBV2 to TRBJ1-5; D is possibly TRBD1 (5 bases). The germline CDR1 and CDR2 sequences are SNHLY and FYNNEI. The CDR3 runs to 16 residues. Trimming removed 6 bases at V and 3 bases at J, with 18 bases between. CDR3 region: CASSAETGDFNQPQHF. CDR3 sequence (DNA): TGTGCCAGCAGCGCTGAGACGGGGGACTTCAATCAGCCCCAGCATTTT.

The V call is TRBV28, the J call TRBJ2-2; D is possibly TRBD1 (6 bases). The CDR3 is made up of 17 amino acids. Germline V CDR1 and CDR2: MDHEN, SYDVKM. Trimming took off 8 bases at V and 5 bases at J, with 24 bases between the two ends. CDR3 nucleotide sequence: TGTGCCAGCCTAATGCCGGGTGGGGGCCTAAGAACCGGGGAGCTGTTTTTT. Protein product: CASLMPGGGLRTGELFF.

The chain's CDR3 is CATRNRGGELFF. Written as DNA, the CDR3 is TGTGCCACCAGGAACAGGGGCGGGGAGCTGTTTTTT. This chain joins TRBV15 and TRBJ2-2, with TRBD1 matching over 7 bases. J lost 7 bases, V lost 6 bases, and 2 bases had no gene match. Germline V gene lookup returns CDR1 LNHNV and CDR2 YYDKDF (reference sequence). The CDR3 has 12 amino acids.

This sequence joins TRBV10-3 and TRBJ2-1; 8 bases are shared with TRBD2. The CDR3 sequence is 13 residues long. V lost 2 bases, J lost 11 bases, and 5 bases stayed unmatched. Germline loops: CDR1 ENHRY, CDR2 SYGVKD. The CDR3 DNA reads TGTGCCATCAGTGAGCTGACTAGCGCCCAGCAGTTCTTC. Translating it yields CAISELTSAQQFF.

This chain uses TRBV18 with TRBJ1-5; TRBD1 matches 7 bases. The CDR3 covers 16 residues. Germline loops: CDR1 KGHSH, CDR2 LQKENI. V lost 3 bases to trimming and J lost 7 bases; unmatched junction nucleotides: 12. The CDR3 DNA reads TGTGCCAGCTCACCGAAAAGACAGGGCATCGGCCAGCCCCAGCATTTT. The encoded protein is CASSPKRQGIGQPQHF.

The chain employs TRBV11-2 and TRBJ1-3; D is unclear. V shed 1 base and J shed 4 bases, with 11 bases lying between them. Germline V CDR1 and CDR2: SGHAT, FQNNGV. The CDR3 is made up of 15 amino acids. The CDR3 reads CASSLGLSGGNTIYF. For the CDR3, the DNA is TGTGCCAGCAGCTTAGGTTTATCGGGGGGAAACACCATATATTTT.